This TCR beta chain was found in a study of T cells in localized non-small cell lung cancer. The protocol was immunoSEQ multiplex PCR, while the TCRdb copy is restricted to in-frame clones and leaves out a portion. The repertoire holds 100,000 or so clones, with more than 75% as singletons. The CDR3 consists of 15 residues. Germline V gene sequence: CDR1 MNHNS, CDR2 SASEGT. The V gene lost 6 bases and the J gene lost 1 base, with 12 bases spanning the gap. This clonotype originated in a woman aged 40 to 75 with stage II squamous cell lung carcinoma. The input for sequencing was PBMCs, taken before any cancer treatment. The chain combines TRBV6-1 with TRBJ2-2; maybe TRBD2 (6 bases). CDR3 sequence reads: CASSVGLQNTGELFF. The CDR3, as DNA: TGTGCCAGCAGCGTGGGACTGCAGAACACCGGGGAGCTGTTTTTT.